These 2 T cell receptor beta chains were all obtained from the same sample, sequenced in a study of blood T cell repertoires in COVID-19. Assay: immunoSEQ multiplex PCR; the TCRdb copy retains only in-frame clones and omits some. Of roughly 340,000 clones listed, almost 90% are singletons. The material sequenced was peripheral blood. These receptors originate from a woman aged 70-85 years with COVID-19, enrolled during active disease.

This clone has just a few counts. The chain combines TRBV7-2 with TRBJ1-2, with a weak D call TRBD1 (5 bases). There are 16 residues in the CDR3. In germline, CDR1 is SGHTA, CDR2 FQGNSA. Trimming cost V 5 bases and J 3 bases, with 19 bases left between them. The CDR3 region has the DNA TGTGCCAGCAGCATGGGAGGGGTTGGTCTAGACTATGGCTACACCTTC. Amino acid sequence: CASSMGGVGLDYGYTF.

The table lists this clone with a count of one. Other DNA sequences of this sample code for an identical CDR3. This chain links TRBV5-1 with TRBJ1-5, with D possibly being TRBD1 (6 bases). V was clipped by 2 bases and J by 2 bases, with 8 bases between them. Germline V CDR1 and CDR2: SGHRS, YFSETQ. This CDR3 contains 14 residues. The CDR3 region is CASSLGGGNQPQHF. In nucleotides, the CDR3 is TGCGCCAGCAGCTTAGGGGGGGGCAATCAGCCCCAGCATTTT.